This T cell receptor (beta chain) was sequenced for a study of response to subunit inactivated influenza vaccine. Whole-study results and caveats: Authors suggested that a seasonal influenza vaccination recruits few new T cells each time.

With respect to this clonotype: Antigen specificity is unknown.

TCRdb itself ran the RT-PCR reads through MiXCR, one entry per CDR3 protein. The sample has 550,000 to 800,000 distinct CDR3 sequences, about 15% seen once. The CDR3 loop spans 13 amino acids. CDR1 is SGHAT, CDR2 FQNNGV, per germline. The V end was cut by 1 base, the J end by 9 bases, with 12 bases between. The TCR was taken from a man over 45 who received an inactivated influenza vaccine. This sample comprised PBMCs from blood, obtained approximately 12 days after vaccination. The J gene is TRBJ2-5, the V gene TRBV11-2; D possibly corresponds to TRBD1 (5 bases). The CDR3 protein is CASSLGQRGAQYF. The DNA for the CDR3 is TGTGCCAGCAGCTTAGGACAGCGTGGGGCCCAGTACTTC.